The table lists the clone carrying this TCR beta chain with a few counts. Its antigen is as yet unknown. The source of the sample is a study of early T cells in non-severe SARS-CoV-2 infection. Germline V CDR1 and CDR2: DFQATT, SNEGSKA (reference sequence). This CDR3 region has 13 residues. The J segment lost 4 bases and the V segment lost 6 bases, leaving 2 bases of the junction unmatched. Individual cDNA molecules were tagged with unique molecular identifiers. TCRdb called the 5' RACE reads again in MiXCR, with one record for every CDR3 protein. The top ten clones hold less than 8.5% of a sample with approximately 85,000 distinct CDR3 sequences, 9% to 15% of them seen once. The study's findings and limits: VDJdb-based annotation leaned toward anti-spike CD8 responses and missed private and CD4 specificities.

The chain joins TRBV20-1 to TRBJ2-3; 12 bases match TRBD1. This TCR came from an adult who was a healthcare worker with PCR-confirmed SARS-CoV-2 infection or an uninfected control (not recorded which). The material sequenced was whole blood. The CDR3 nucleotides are TGCAGTGCGGGACAGGGGGCATCAGATACGCAGTATTTT. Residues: CSAGQGASDTQYF.